A single sample gave rise to the 28 T cell receptor beta chains below, sequenced in a study of T cells in tuberculosis. The data were produced by immunoSEQ multiplex PCR, yet TCRdb's version contains in-frame clones alone and is incomplete. The data contain under 40,000 clones, around 94% of them seen just once; the ten biggest clones take up almost 4.5%. Regarding time point: new active TB diagnosis, blood taken before or within 7 days of starting treatment. Sample: PBMCs, taken at tuberculosis diagnosis. The source of these receptors is an adult with tuberculosis.

The V gene is TRBV5-1, the J gene TRBJ1-1, with 7 bases fitting TRBD1. This CDR3 region has 13 residues. CDR1 and CDR2 from the germline V gene are SGHRS and YFSETQ. The ends lost 2 bases at V and 7 bases at J; junction bases unmatched: 5. DNA for the CDR3: TGCGCCAGCAGCTTAAGCAGGGGGGTTGAAGCTTTCTTT. It translates to CASSLSRGVEAFF.

This clone is a singleton in its sample. This chain connects TRBV7-9 to TRBJ1-5, with D tentatively TRBD1 (5 bases). V lost 1 base, J lost 2 bases, and 18 bases lay in between. The germline V gene has CDR1 SEHNR and CDR2 FQNEAQ (reference sequence). This CDR3 is 18 amino acids long. CDR3 sequence (DNA): TGTGCCAGCAGCTTAGTTCGTTCAGGGTCTCACGGCAATCAGCCCCAGCATTTT. This encodes CASSLVRSGSHGNQPQHF.

The chain uses TRBV11-2 and TRBJ1-3, with 9 bases aligning to TRBD1. Trimming took 4 bases from V and 8 from J; bases not matched to a gene: 6. CDR3 length: 14 amino acids. Germline CDR1 SGHAT, CDR2 FQNNGV. The CDR3 coding sequence is TGTGCCAGCAGCTGGGACAGGGTTTCGGACACCATATATTTT. It is translated as CASSWDRVSDTIYF.

The chain employs TRBV4-1 and TRBJ2-4; no firm D call. CDR1 is MGHRA and CDR2 is YSYEKL in the germline V gene. This CDR3 is 16 amino acids long. V lost 3 bases and J lost 7, with 19 bases in between. The CDR3: CASSHPDRTLGNIQYF. CDR3 sequence (DNA): TGCGCCAGCAGCCATCCCGACCGCACCCTCGGGAACATTCAGTACTTC.

This chain links TRBV4-1 with TRBJ2-1; perhaps TRBD2 as D (7 bases). Germline V gene sequence: CDR1 MGHRA, CDR2 YSYEKL. Deletions cut 4 bases from V and 4 bases from J, with 14 bases between. The CDR3 covers 15 residues. CDR3 bases: TGCGCCAGCAGCCGCCGGGGGGCGATATACAATGAGCAGTTCTTC. It encodes CASSRRGAIYNEQFF.

V usage is TRBV10-3 and J usage is TRBJ2-5, with TRBD2 identical over 10 bases. Trimming took 5 bases from V and 4 from J; bases not matched to a gene: 7. Germline assignment: CDR1 ENHRY and CDR2 SYGVKD. This CDR3 has 15 residues. The CDR3 DNA reads as TGTGCCATCAGTCGTAGCGGGGGGAAAGGAGAGACCCAGTACTTC. Translated, it gives CAISRSGGKGETQYF.

The chain carries TRBV2 and TRBJ2-3; D possibly corresponds to TRBD2 (6 bases). CDR3 length: 16 amino acids. The germline CDR1 and CDR2 sequences are SNHLY and FYNNEI. Between the trimmed V and J ends, which lost 1 base and 4 bases, there was a span of 15 bases. CDR3: CASSEVGHSGADTQYF. In DNA form, the CDR3 reads TGTGCCAGCAGTGAAGTCGGCCATTCGGGAGCAGATACGCAGTATTTT.

This chain joins TRBV19 and TRBJ2-3; 9 bases fit TRBD1. The CDR3 has 17 residues. The V and J ends lost 9 bases and 3 bases, in that order; junction bases with no gene match: 16. The germline V gene has CDR1 LNHDA and CDR2 SQIVND (reference sequence). CDR3 amino acids: CARRRTGESYLTDTQYF. CDR3 coding DNA: TGTGCCAGACGAAGGACAGGGGAATCATATTTGACAGATACGCAGTATTTT. Full variable domain (outside the CDR3, taken from reference TRBV19 and TRBJ2-3): DGGITQSPKYLFRKEGQNVTLSCEQNLNHDAMYWYRQDPGQGLRLIYYSQIVNDFQKGDIAEGYSVSREKKESFPLTVTSAQKNPTAFYLCARRRTGESYLTDTQYFGPGTRLTVL.

The chain carries TRBV27 and TRBJ1-1; D not resolved. V was clipped by 5 bases and J by 0 bases, with 10 bases between them. Germline CDR1 is MNHEY and CDR2 is SMNVEV (reference sequence). CDR3 length equals 14 residues. The CDR3 region is CASSRPELNTEAFF. CDR3 in DNA: TGTGCCAGCAGTCGCCCAGAATTGAACACTGAAGCTTTCTTT.

This chain joins TRBV5-1 and TRBJ2-3; tentatively, D is TRBD1 (6 bases). The V end was cut by 9 bases, the J end by 2 bases, with 16 bases between. Germline-derived CDR1 and CDR2 are SGHRS and YFSETQ. The CDR3 spans 14 residues. The CDR3 here is CATRQVRFTDTQYF. Written as DNA, the CDR3 is TGCGCCACCAGACAGGTTAGATTCACAGATACGCAGTATTTT.

This chain joins TRBV7-9 and TRBJ1-3; D is undetermined. In germline, CDR1 is SEHNR, CDR2 FQNEAQ (reference sequence). The CDR3 spans 18 residues. Trimming removed 5 bases from V and 4 bases from J, with 24 bases in between. CDR3 coding DNA: TGTGCCAGCAGCCCCCGGAGGTCCAATGTTTATATGGGAAACACCATATATTTT. Amino acids: CASSPRRSNVYMGNTIYF.

This clone was seen only once. Additional DNA sequences in this sample encode the identical CDR3. V is TRBV27 and J is TRBJ2-1; no clear D. Trimming stripped 1 base from V and 3 bases from J, with 7 bases between. The CDR3 totals 14 residues. The germline CDR1 and CDR2 sequences are MNHEY and SMNVEV (reference sequence). The CDR3 reads CASSLFSGYNEQFF. Written as DNA, the CDR3 is TGTGCCAGCAGTTTATTCTCCGGCTACAATGAGCAGTTCTTC.

This chain connects TRBV30 to TRBJ1-2, with D hard to call. This CDR3 has 13 amino acids. Germline CDR1 reads GTSNPN; CDR2 reads SVGIG (reference sequence). The V gene lost 8 bases and the J gene lost 3 bases, with 16 bases spanning the gap. CDR3 sequence (DNA): TGTGCCCATTTCCGGAGGGCGGACTATGGCTACACCTTC. Encoded protein: CAHFRRADYGYTF.

The chain carries TRBV29-1 and TRBJ1-5; 7 bases are shared with TRBD1. Germline V CDR1 and CDR2: SQVTM, ANQGSEA. V dropped 7 bases and J dropped 0; count of bases not matched to a gene: 6. CDR3 length: 14 amino acids. The CDR3: CSAVGTDSNQPQHF. CDR3 DNA: TGCAGCGCCGTCGGGACAGATAGCAATCAGCCCCAGCATTTT.

V usage is TRBV4-3 and J usage is TRBJ1-2; no firm D call. The CDR3 loop spans 16 amino acids. Germline V lookup: CDR1 LGHNA, CDR2 YSLEER. V gave up 0 bases and J gave up 5 bases, with 16 bases separating them. This chain's CDR3 is CASSQDRQAGRYGYTF. The CDR3 bases are TGCGCCAGCAGCCAAGATCGCCAGGCCGGGAGGTATGGCTACACCTTC.

V and J are TRBV30 and TRBJ2-5, with TRBD1 identical over 7 bases. The J call may be incorrect, as the DNA end agrees better with TRBJ2-7. The CDR3 covers 12 residues. The V gene's germline CDR1 is GTSNPN and CDR2 SVGIG (reference sequence). The DNA for the CDR3 is TGTGCCTGGAGTGGACAGGGCTACGAGCAGTACTTC. This translates into CAWSGQGYEQYF.

This clone turned up a few times. V and J are TRBV29-1 and TRBJ2-3; D is undetermined. Germline V gives CDR1 SQVTM, CDR2 ANQGSEA. Trimming cost V 2 bases and J 4 bases, with 13 bases left between them. The CDR3 sequence is 14 residues long. The CDR3 reads CSVEKTPSADTQYF. The CDR3 coding sequence is TGCAGCGTTGAAAAAACCCCCTCAGCAGATACGCAGTATTTT.

This rearrangement joins TRBV7-3 to TRBJ2-3, with 9 positions matching TRBD2. Germline trimming cut 6 bases from V and 3 bases from J; bases unmatched to any gene: 13. From germline, CDR1 is SGHTA and CDR2 FQGTGA. The CDR3 sequence is 17 residues long. CDR3 sequence (DNA): TGTGCCAGCAGTCCCCTAGCGGGGACGCCGTTTACAGATACGCAGTATTTT. Protein product: CASSPLAGTPFTDTQYF.

The V and J genes are TRBV7-6 and TRBJ2-3, with 7 bases matching TRBD1. CDR1 and CDR2 from the germline V gene are SGHVS and FNYEAQ. V trimming: 5 bases; J trimming: 1 base; junction bases outside the gene matches: 12. CDR3 length: 17 amino acids. This CDR3 reads CASSTDKGQIRTDTQYF. The DNA for the CDR3 is TGTGCCAGCAGCACAGACAAGGGACAGATTCGCACAGATACGCAGTATTTT. Supplemented by reference TRBV7-6 and TRBJ2-3, the full variable domain reads GAGVSQSPRYKVTKRGQDVALRCDPISGHVSLYWYRQALGQGPEFLTYFNYEAQQDKSGLPNDRFSAERPEGSISTLTIQRTEQRDSAMYRCASSTDKGQIRTDTQYFGPGTRLTVL.

Only one count was recorded for this clone. The chain uses TRBV30 and TRBJ1-1, with TRBD1 matching over 7 bases. The CDR3 has 14 amino acids. Germline values: CDR1 GTSNPN, CDR2 SVGIG (reference sequence). The V and J ends lost 2 bases and 6 bases, in that order; junction bases with no gene match: 9. The CDR3 region is CAWSTLTGSPEAFF. The CDR3 coding sequence is TGTGCCTGGAGTACTCTGACAGGGAGTCCTGAAGCTTTCTTT.

The chain carries TRBV9 and TRBJ2-7; 12 nucleotides agree with TRBD2. V gave up 4 bases and J gave up 7 bases; unmatched junction bases: 15. Germline values: CDR1 SGDLS, CDR2 YYNGEE. The CDR3 consists of 17 residues. The CDR3 DNA reads TGTGCCAGCAGCCCTAGAGCAGGACTAGCGGGGAGTGGGGAGCAGTACTTC. The encoded protein is CASSPRAGLAGSGEQYF.

The chain has TRBV5-5 and TRBJ1-1; possibly TRBD1 for D (5 bases). V lost 5 bases and J 3 bases, leaving 17 bases between the germline ends. This CDR3 is 15 amino acids long. Germline CDR1 is SGHKS and CDR2 is YYEKEE (reference sequence). The chain's CDR3 is CASSNPGRGYTEAFF. CDR3 coding DNA: TGTGCCAGCAGTAATCCGGGACGGGGGTACACTGAAGCTTTCTTT.

The genes are TRBV7-2 and TRBJ2-7, with TRBD1 matching 7 bases. In germline, CDR1 is SGHTA, CDR2 FQGNSA. CDR3 length: 15 amino acids. With V trimmed by 1 base and J by 2 bases, 5 bases remained unmatched. The CDR3 sequence: CASSLGQGGTYEQYF. For the CDR3, the DNA is TGTGCCAGCAGCTTAGGACAGGGCGGCACCTACGAGCAGTACTTC. Using reference TRBV7-2 and TRBJ2-7 for the parts outside the CDR3, the full variable domain is GAGVSQSPSNKVTEKGKDVELRCDPISGHTALYWYRQSLGQGLEFLIYFQGNSAPDKSGLPSDRFSAERTGGSVSTLTIQRTQQEDSAVYLCASSLGQGGTYEQYFGPGTRLTVT.

This clone was seen only once. V gene TRBV4-1 combines with J gene TRBJ1-1; D gene unclear. Trimming cost V 1 base and J 3 bases, with 9 bases left between them. Germline lookup yields CDR1 MGHRA and CDR2 YSYEKL. The length of the CDR3 is 14 residues. This chain's CDR3 is CASSQVWQDTEAFF. In DNA form, the CDR3 reads TGCGCCAGCAGCCAAGTATGGCAGGACACTGAAGCTTTCTTT.

The gene calls are TRBV27 and TRBJ1-6; 7 bases match TRBD1. The CDR3 sequence is 16 residues long. Germline CDR1 and CDR2: MNHEY and SMNVEV (reference sequence). V was pared by 1 base and J by 7 bases, with 7 bases of the junction left unmatched. This CDR3 is CASSLWKGQKNSPLHF. For the CDR3, the DNA is TGTGCCAGCAGTTTATGGAAGGGACAGAAAAATTCACCCCTCCACTTT.

The CDR3 spells CASSVQGGNIQYF. In DNA, the CDR3 is TGTGCCAGCAGTGTGCAGGGGGGAAACATTCAGTACTTC. The V and J genes are TRBV2 and TRBJ2-4, with D possibly matching TRBD1 (7 bases). V lost 4 bases, J lost 6 bases, and 10 bases lay in between. Germline V gene sequence: CDR1 SNHLY, CDR2 FYNNEI. There are 13 residues in the CDR3.

The V call is TRBV4-2, the J call TRBJ1-4; no clear D. The CDR3 covers 15 residues. In germline, CDR1 is LGHNA, CDR2 YNFKEQ. Trimming took 0 bases from V and 2 from J, leaving 7 bases between them. CDR3: CASSQDPGTNEKLFF. The CDR3 DNA reads TGTGCCAGCAGCCAAGATCCGGGGACTAATGAAAAACTGTTTTTT.

The chain combines TRBV10-1 with TRBJ1-5; D gene ambiguous. Germline V gene sequence: CDR1 WNHNN, CDR2 SYGVQD (reference sequence). Trimming took 2 bases from V and 4 from J, leaving 6 bases between them. The CDR3 length is 13 residues. The DNA for the CDR3 is TGCGCCAGCAGTGAGATCGGGAATCAGCCCCAGCATTTT. It codes for CASSEIGNQPQHF.